This T cell receptor (beta chain) is from a study of blood T cell repertoires in COVID-19. Study in general: T cells, B-cell-depleted T cells, or PBMCs provided the cDNA or gDNA that served as material.

Contact with a PCR-confirmed or clinician-diagnosed COVID-19 case occurred within 2 weeks of entry. Here immunoSEQ multiplex PCR was the method, and the copy in TCRdb shows in-frame clones only, minus some. The sample includes some 320,000 clones, 85% of them seen just once. In germline, CDR1 is LNHDA, CDR2 SQIVND (reference sequence). The length of the CDR3 is 16 residues. V shed 6 bases and J 3 bases; nucleotides not matched to a gene: 8. This clone was counted a single time. The clonotype comes from a woman aged 25 to 39 who had been exposed to COVID-19. V and J are TRBV19 and TRBJ2-3; 11 positions agree with TRBD2. Source material: PBMCs or T cells enriched from blood (not recorded which). CDR3 in DNA: TGTGCCAGTAGCCTAGTAGCGGGGGGGCTTACAGATACGCAGTATTTT. Encoded protein: CASSLVAGGLTDTQYF.